Below, 17 T cell receptor beta chains from the same sample are listed, as sequenced in a study of cytomegalovirus exposure and HLA in healthy donors. The assay was immunoSEQ multiplex PCR, and TCRdb's table has in-frame clones only and misses some. The sample lists 200,000 to 250,000 clones; 75% to 90% were seen once. Material for sequencing was PBMCs. Receptors were obtained from a woman in her twenties or thirties in good health and CMV-seropositive.

CDR3 in amino acids: CASSAGSGNTIYF. CDR3 coding DNA: TGCGCCAGCAGTGCCGGTTCTGGAAACACCATATATTTT. The gene calls are TRBV5-1 and TRBJ1-3; D is ambiguous. Germline assignment: CDR1 SGHRS and CDR2 YFSETQ. This CDR3 contains 13 residues. The ends were cut back, 5 bases at V and 1 base at J, with 7 bases in the middle.

The chain combines TRBV27 with TRBJ1-5, with D perhaps matching TRBD1 (5 bases). Trimming removed 1 base at V and 3 bases at J, with 10 bases between. Germline V gene data show CDR1 as MNHEY and CDR2 as SMNVEV (reference sequence). The CDR3 runs to 15 residues. The CDR3 DNA is TGTGCCAGCAGTTTATACCAGGGTGACAATCAGCCCCAGCATTTT. Its translation is CASSLYQGDNQPQHF.

This clone has ten or more counts. J is TRBJ2-1 and V is TRBV6-4; D could derive from TRBD1 or TRBD2 (6 bases each). The V gene lost 4 bases and the J gene lost 5 bases, with 15 bases spanning the gap. Germline V gene data show CDR1 as MRHNA and CDR2 as SNTAGT. This CDR3 has 15 residues. CDR3 DNA sequence: TGTGCCAGCAGTGCGATAGGGGGGTCCAACAATGAGCAGTTCTTC. This sequence encodes CASSAIGGSNNEQFF.

This chain joins TRBV27 and TRBJ2-7; D may be TRBD2 (5 bases). CDR1 is MNHEY, CDR2 SMNVEV, per germline (reference sequence). V lost 2 bases and J 6 bases, leaving 17 bases between the germline ends. The CDR3 runs to 15 residues. CDR3 protein: CASSLEFGPGLEQYF. Here the CDR3 DNA reads TGTGCCAGCAGTTTAGAGTTCGGGCCCGGACTCGAGCAGTACTTC.

The V and J genes are TRBV6-5 and TRBJ1-3, with D uncertain. Trimming removed 5 bases from V and 3 bases from J, with 14 bases in between. The CDR3 has 15 amino acids. Germline-derived CDR1 and CDR2 are MNHEY and SVGAGI. In DNA form, the CDR3 reads TGTGCCAGCAGTCCCACGGGGAGCGGTGGAAACACCATATATTTT. It yields the protein CASSPTGSGGNTIYF.

The genes are TRBV29-1 and TRBJ1-5; a possible D gene is TRBD1 (5 bases). V was pared by 2 bases and J by 1 base, with 15 bases between. The germline V gene encodes CDR1 SQVTM and CDR2 ANQGSEA. The CDR3 is made up of 16 amino acids. The CDR3 sequence is CSVEPAGSESNQPQHF. The CDR3 coding sequence is TGCAGCGTTGAACCGGCAGGGTCGGAGAGCAATCAGCCCCAGCATTTT.

The sample holds a few counts of this clone. The V call is TRBV2, the J call TRBJ1-2; D uncertain. Trimming removed 7 bases at V and 5 bases at J, with 2 bases between. This CDR3 spans 9 amino acids. Germline CDR1 is SNHLY and CDR2 is FYNNEI. CDR3 residues: CASNYGYTF. CDR3 nucleotide sequence: TGTGCCAGCAATTATGGCTACACCTTC.

The chain has TRBV14 and TRBJ1-2; a weak D match, TRBD1 (5 bases). Germline V gives CDR1 SGHDN, CDR2 FVKESK. V was pared by 3 bases and J by 4 bases, with 9 bases between. There are 13 residues in the CDR3. The CDR3 DNA is TGTGCCAGCAGCCAGGGGGGGTCCTATGGCTACACCTTC. Its translation is CASSQGGSYGYTF.

Remarks on this clone: Sequence at one end of the junction differs from germline and may be a read error. The rearrangement links TRBV5-1 to TRBJ2-4, with D perhaps matching TRBD2 (6 bases). CDR1 and CDR2 (germline): SGHRS, YFSETQ. This CDR3 is built from 14 residues. As DNA, the CDR3 is TGCGCCAGCAGCTCGGGGGACGGCAAAATCATTCAGTACTTC. The encoded protein is CASSSGDGKIIQYF. Combining the CDR3 with reference TRBV5-1 and TRBJ2-4 gives the whole variable domain KAGVTQTPRYLIKTRGQQVTLSCSPISGHRSVSWYQQTPGQGLQFLFEYFSETQRNKGNFPGRFSGRQFSNSRSEMNVSTLELGDSALYLCASSSGDGKIIQYFGAGTRLSVL.

This sequence joins TRBV2 and TRBJ1-4; D remains unclear. CDR3 length: 14 amino acids. V was shortened by 6 bases and J by 3 bases, with 11 bases between the two germline ends. The germline gives CDR1 SNHLY, CDR2 FYNNEI. The CDR3 nucleotides are TGTGCCAGCAGGCGTGGGCCGGCTAATGAAAAACTGTTTTTT. Amino acid sequence: CASRRGPANEKLFF.

The genes are TRBV29-1 and TRBJ2-7; D gene unclear. The CDR3 runs to 14 residues. Germline CDR1 SQVTM, CDR2 ANQGSEA. Trimming pared 1 base from V and 2 bases from J, leaving 12 bases between. CDR3: CSVEGTDMPYEQYF. CDR3 sequence (DNA): TGCAGCGTTGAAGGGACGGATATGCCCTACGAGCAGTACTTC.

The chain couples TRBV5-1 to TRBJ2-7; D possibly corresponds to TRBD2 (7 bases). Trimming removed 0 bases from V and 3 bases from J, with 13 bases in between. Per the germline V gene, CDR1 is SGHRS and CDR2 is YFSETQ. This CDR3 region has 15 residues. CDR3 nucleotide sequence: TGCGCCAGCAGCTTGGCCCCGGGGGGCGTCTACGAGCAGTACTTC. Amino acid sequence: CASSLAPGGVYEQYF.

The chain combines TRBV6-1 with TRBJ2-1, with a weak D call TRBD1 (6 bases). With 6 bases removed from V and 3 bases from J, the gap between germline ends came to 12 bases. This CDR3 is built from 14 residues. Germline CDR1 is MNHNS and CDR2 is SASEGT. CDR3 sequence (DNA): TGTGCCAGCAGGCCCACACAGGGCTACAATGAGCAGTTCTTC. Translated: CASRPTQGYNEQFF.

The chain employs TRBV5-1 and TRBJ1-1; D is ambiguous. Between the trimmed V and J ends, which lost 1 base and 0 bases, there was a span of 10 bases. The length of the CDR3 is 15 residues. The V gene's germline CDR1 is SGHRS and CDR2 YFSETQ. DNA for the CDR3: TGCGCCAGCAGCTTGCTCGCAGACGTGAACACTGAAGCTTTCTTT. Translated: CASSLLADVNTEAFF.

This clone came up once. The chain has TRBV28 and TRBJ1-2, with TRBD1 as a possible D gene (6 bases). Germline-derived CDR1 and CDR2 are MDHEN and SYDVKM. The CDR3 extends over 14 amino acids. V was cut by 6 bases and J by 4 bases, with 15 bases left in between. This chain's CDR3 is CASRPRDILYGYTF. The CDR3 bases are TGTGCCAGCAGACCACGGGACATCCTCTATGGCTACACCTTC.

The chain carries TRBV4-2 and TRBJ2-7; D call uncertain. The length of the CDR3 is 15 residues. Between the trimmed V and J ends, which lost 4 bases and 6 bases, there was a span of 19 bases. Germline CDR1 LGHNA, CDR2 YNFKEQ. The CDR3 DNA is TGTGCCAGCAGCCCTGCCGGGCCGGCTCCTCTCGAGCAGTACTTC. Amino acids: CASSPAGPAPLEQYF.

The chain uses TRBV10-3 and TRBJ2-7, with TRBD2 matching over 8 bases. CDR3 length: 15 residues. CDR1 is ENHRY, CDR2 SYGVKD, per germline. V shed 3 bases, J shed 3 bases, and the junction held 7 bases outside the gene matches. CDR3 in amino acids: CAISDTSGSNYEQYF. The CDR3 coding sequence is TGTGCCATCAGTGACACTAGCGGATCTAACTACGAGCAGTACTTC.